This T cell receptor (beta chain) originates from a study of neurological immune-mediated disorders. Germline CDR1 and CDR2: SEHNR and FQNEAQ (reference sequence). The length of the CDR3 is 16 residues. Each CDR3 protein gets one entry after TCRdb re-called the 5' RACE reads with MiXCR. The sample yields about 59,000 distinct CDR3 sequences, roughly 3.5% seen once. Unsorted libraries were prepared from 2 million PBMCs that had been stored at -80 C. A few counts support this clonotype. The junction departs from the called germline gene at one end, perhaps through a read error. The receptor was derived from a woman in her 30s with multiple sclerosis. Sequenced: PBMCs. The chain combines TRBV7-9 with TRBJ1-6; D remains ambiguous. CDR3: CASSLATRGYNSPLNF. DNA of the CDR3: TGTGCCAGCAGCTTAGCGACCCGAGGGTATAATTCACCCCTCAACTTT. The variable domain in full, completed from reference TRBV7-9 and TRBJ1-6, reads DTGVSQNPRHKITKRGQNVTFRCDPISEHNRLYWYRQTLGQGPEFLTYFQNEAQLEKSRLLSDRFSAERPKGSFSTLEIQRTEQGDSAMYLCASSLATRGYNSPLNFGNGTRLTVT.